Sequencing of this T cell receptor (beta chain) was carried out in a study of T-cell memory formation after mild COVID-19. Whole-study context: The study found TCR clusters largely donor specific.

This clonotype appeared many times. Its specificity is unknown. Findings and caveats of the study: CD4/CD8 balance characterized clones contracting day 15 to 85, and CD4+ skew characterized later expanders. Proof of SARS-CoV-2 specificity was absent for the second-wave clones that crested on day 37. Mainly in CM and EM were contracting CD4+ clones; CD8+ were in EMRA.

A single record per CDR3 protein comes from TCRdb applying MiXCR to the 5' RACE reads. The table includes hundreds of thousands of distinct CDR3 sequences, about a sixth detected once. The source of this sequence is a young man who had mild COVID-19 (a few samples of this study predate the infection). Cell type and time point are not known. The sample consisted of PBMCs or a T cell subset sorted from them (not recorded which).

This CDR3 is CASSLDEQETQYF. CDR3 in DNA: TGTGCCAGCAGCTTGGATGAGCAAGAGACCCAGTACTTC. V gene TRBV5-6 combines with J gene TRBJ2-5; no firm D call. Germline V gene sequence: CDR1 SGHDT, CDR2 YYEEEE. The ends were cut back, 0 bases at V and 2 bases at J, with 5 bases in the middle. The CDR3 contains 13 residues.